This TCR beta chain was found in a study of CD8 T cells in Susac syndrome. Notes on the study in general: Maximal CD8+ clonal expansion in Susac was observed within TEMRA cells and among active patients.

To note about this clonotype: Its specificity is not known.

The V gene lost 1 base and the J gene lost 6 bases, with 9 bases spanning the gap. The CDR3 has 12 residues. Germline values: CDR1 DFQATT, CDR2 SNEGSKA (reference sequence). RNA, at about 0.45 to 1 ug, was reverse transcribed with random hexamers. TCRdb processed the immunoSEQ multiplex PCR reads anew with MiXCR; each CDR3 protein has one entry. The data show around 100,000 distinct CDR3 sequences, 95% seen once. This chain links TRBV20-1 with TRBJ1-1, with D perhaps TRBD1 (6 bases). Material for sequencing was CD8+ T cells from PBMCs. This sequence was found in a human donor with Susac syndrome. In DNA form, the CDR3 reads TGCAGTGCTAGAGCCAGGGGTCCTGAAGCTTTCTTT. Its protein product is CSARARGPEAFF.